Each of the 6 T cell receptor beta chains below was sequenced from the same sample in a study of blood T cell repertoires in COVID-19 (dated by TCRdb to the early 2020s). Libraries came from the immunoSEQ multiplex PCR assay. As stored in TCRdb, this immuneACCESS dataset retains in-frame rearrangements with V and J assigned. A fraction of the clones does not appear; measured against another copy, unresolved V genes explain less than half of the discrepancy, and the remainder lacks a known reason. The sample records 220,000 or so clones, 82% of which are singletons. 8.2% of the sample lies in the top ten. Sequencing was done on a sample of peripheral blood. These receptors all come from a woman aged 80 or over with COVID-19, enrolled during active disease.

This chain uses TRBV30 with TRBJ2-2; 9 bases map to TRBD1. The CDR3 loop spans 13 amino acids. V trimming: 3 bases; J trimming: 6 bases; junction bases outside the gene matches: 2. CDR1 and CDR2 from the germline V gene are GTSNPN and SVGIG (reference sequence). The CDR3 sequence is CAWRGQGSGELFF. CDR3 sequence (DNA): TGTGCCTGGAGGGGACAGGGCTCCGGGGAGCTGTTTTTT. The variable domain in full, completed from reference TRBV30 and TRBJ2-2, reads SQTIHQWPATLVQPVGSPLSLECTVEGTSNPNLYWYRQAAGRGLQLLFYSVGIGQISSEVPQNLSASRPQDRQFILSSKKLLLSDSGFYLCAWRGQGSGELFFGEGSRLTVL.

The chain combines TRBV19 with TRBJ1-5; perhaps TRBD1 as D (6 bases). CDR1 is LNHDA and CDR2 is SQIVND in the germline V gene (reference sequence). V was shortened by 3 bases and J by 4 bases, with 16 bases between the two germline ends. The CDR3 has 16 amino acids. The DNA for the CDR3 is TGTGCCAGTAGTATTCACAGGGCTGGGGCAAATCAGCCCCAGCATTTT. Residues: CASSIHRAGANQPQHF. The whole variable domain, filled in from reference TRBV19 and TRBJ1-5, reads DGGITQSPKYLFRKEGQNVTLSCEQNLNHDAMYWYRQDPGQGLRLIYYSQIVNDFQKGDIAEGYSVSREKKESFPLTVTSAQKNPTAFYLCASSIHRAGANQPQHFGDGTRLSIL.

V usage is TRBV30 and J usage is TRBJ1-2; weak D call: TRBD1 (5 bases). The CDR3 length is 12 residues. V lost 2 bases and J 4 bases, leaving 8 bases between the germline ends. Germline V gene data show CDR1 as GTSNPN and CDR2 as SVGIG (reference sequence). CDR3 coding DNA: TGTGCCTGGAGTACTGGGGCCTATGGCTACACCTTC. Amino acid sequence: CAWSTGAYGYTF. The complete variable domain, with remaining parts taken from reference TRBV30 and TRBJ1-2, reads SQTIHQWPATLVQPVGSPLSLECTVEGTSNPNLYWYRQAAGRGLQLLFYSVGIGQISSEVPQNLSASRPQDRQFILSSKKLLLSDSGFYLCAWSTGAYGYTFGSGTRLTVV.

CDR3 sequence (DNA): TGTGCCAGCAGCCAAGACAGGGCCCCGACAGATACGCAGTATTTT. Its translation: CASSQDRAPTDTQYF. This chain joins TRBV3-1 (or the pseudogene TRBV3-2) and TRBJ2-3, with D tentatively TRBD1 (5 bases). Germline CDR1 reads LGHDT; CDR2 reads YNNKEL (reference sequence). This CDR3 is 15 amino acids long. Trimming took off 0 bases at V and 3 bases at J, with 10 bases between the two ends.

This clone was picked up a small number of times. This rearrangement joins TRBV18 to TRBJ1-1; no clear D gene. With 1 base removed from V and 0 bases from J, the gap between germline ends came to 3 bases. Germline-derived CDR1 and CDR2 are KGHSH and LQKENI. This CDR3 is built from 13 residues. CDR3 amino acids: CASSPQLNTEAFF. CDR3 DNA: TGTGCCAGCTCACCACAGCTGAACACTGAAGCTTTCTTT.

The chain carries TRBV7-6 and TRBJ1-1; D perhaps matches TRBD1 (6 bases). The CDR3 contains 13 residues. Germline V lookup: CDR1 SGHVS, CDR2 FNYEAQ. Trimming left V 5 bases short and J 4 bases short, with 11 bases between. The CDR3 DNA is TGTGCCAGCAGCCAGGGGCCCGCCACTGAAGCTTTCTTT. Amino acid sequence: CASSQGPATEAFF.